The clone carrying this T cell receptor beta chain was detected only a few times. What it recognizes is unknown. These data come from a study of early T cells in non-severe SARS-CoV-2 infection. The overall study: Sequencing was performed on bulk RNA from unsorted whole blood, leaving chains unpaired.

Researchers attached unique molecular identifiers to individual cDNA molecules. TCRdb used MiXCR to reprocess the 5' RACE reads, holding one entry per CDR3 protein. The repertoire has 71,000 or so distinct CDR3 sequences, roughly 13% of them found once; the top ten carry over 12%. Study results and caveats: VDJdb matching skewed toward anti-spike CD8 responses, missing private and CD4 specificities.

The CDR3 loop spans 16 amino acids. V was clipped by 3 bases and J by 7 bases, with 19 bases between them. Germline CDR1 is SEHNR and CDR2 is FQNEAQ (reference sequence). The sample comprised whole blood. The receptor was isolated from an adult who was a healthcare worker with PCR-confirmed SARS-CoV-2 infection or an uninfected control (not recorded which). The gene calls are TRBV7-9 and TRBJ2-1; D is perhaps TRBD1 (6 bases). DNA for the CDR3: TGTGCCAGCAGCTTTACAAGGGGGTCGACTGCTAATGAGCAGTTCTTC. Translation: CASSFTRGSTANEQFF.